A single sample is the source of the 27 T cell receptor beta chains below, sequenced in a study of regulatory T cells in long-lasting Graves disease. The time point was: persistent/refractory GD, antithyroid drugs over 5 years with positive TRAb. Generation of the TCR library employed RNA extracted from PBMCs. In building TCR beta libraries, iRepertoire HTBI primers were used together with Arm-PCR of CDR3 regions. In TCRdb, the multiplex PCR reads were re-called with MiXCR into one record per CDR3 protein. The sample contains roughly 500,000 distinct CDR3 sequences, less than 25% of which appear only once. Source: peripheral blood mononuclear cells (PBMCs), taken when the disease was refractory, from a patient treated with antithyroid drugs. Receptors were obtained from a female donor with Graves disease.

The chain links TRBV7-9 to TRBJ2-5; TRBD2 matches at 8 bases. The V gene end was trimmed by 2 bases and the J gene end by 5 bases; junction bases not matched to a gene: 7. The CDR3 length is 15 residues. Germline values: CDR1 SEHNR, CDR2 FQNEAQ (reference sequence). The CDR3: CASSLKAGASETQYF. For the CDR3, the DNA is TGTGCCAGCAGCTTAAAAGCGGGAGCCTCGGAGACCCAGTACTTC.

This clonotype showed up many times. The chain uses TRBV9 and TRBJ1-2, with D possibly matching TRBD1 (5 bases). The germline CDR1 and CDR2 sequences are SGDLS and YYNGEE. The CDR3 extends over 15 amino acids. V dropped 3 bases and J dropped 5 bases, with 17 bases sitting between them. The CDR3 region is CASSASREGWYGYTF. The CDR3 DNA follows: TGTGCCAGCAGCGCCTCCCGCGAGGGGTGGTATGGCTACACCTTC.

The genes are TRBV5-4 and TRBJ2-7, with 7 nucleotides matching TRBD1. V shed 3 bases, J shed 1 base, and the junction held 7 bases outside the gene matches. The CDR3 length is 15 residues. CDR1 is SGHNT, CDR2 YYREEE, per germline (reference sequence). CDR3 nucleotides: TGTGCCAGCAGCTCGGACAGGAACAGTTCCTACGAGCAGTACTTC. Its protein product is CASSSDRNSSYEQYF.

Only a few counts were recorded for this clonotype. V usage is TRBV6-1 and J usage is TRBJ1-5; no firm D call. The CDR3 is 14 residues long. V lost 6 bases, J lost 5 bases, and 14 bases lay in between. Germline V lookup: CDR1 MNHNS, CDR2 SASEGT. CDR3 sequence reads: CASSPDWRDQPQHF. The CDR3, as DNA: TGTGCCAGCAGCCCCGACTGGCGGGATCAGCCCCAGCATTTT.

This clonotype was seen more than once but under ten times. The rearrangement joins TRBV10-3 to TRBJ2-7; no clear D. Looked up from germline, CDR1 is ENHRY and CDR2 is SYGVKD. V dropped 2 bases and J dropped 2 bases, with 7 bases sitting between them. CDR3 length: 13 residues. The CDR3 DNA follows: TGTGCCATCAGTGAGAGCCGTACCTACGAGCAGTACTTC. It codes for CAISESRTYEQYF.

Many counts were recorded for this clonotype. The CDR3 loop reads CASSFRGIPYEQYF. In nucleotides, the CDR3 is TGTGCCAGCAGTTTTAGGGGGATCCCCTACGAGCAGTACTTC. The chain couples TRBV28 to TRBJ2-7, with D possibly matching TRBD1 (6 bases). Germline lookup yields CDR1 MDHEN and CDR2 SYDVKM. The CDR3 loop spans 14 amino acids. The V gene lost 3 bases and the J gene lost 2 bases, with 11 bases spanning the gap.

CDR3 in amino acids: CASSPRGSVGDTQYF. The DNA of the CDR3 is TGTGCCAGTAGTCCCCGGGGTAGCGTTGGAGATACGCAGTATTTT. The rearrangement joins TRBV19 to TRBJ2-3; a possible D gene is TRBD2 (5 bases). V shed 5 bases and J shed 5 bases, with 17 bases lying between them. This CDR3 is 15 amino acids long. CDR1 is LNHDA, CDR2 SQIVND, per germline (reference sequence).

This clonotype was seen many times. The chain has TRBV10-3 and TRBJ2-5; tentative D call: TRBD1 (6 bases). CDR1 is ENHRY and CDR2 is SYGVKD in the germline V gene. This CDR3 has 17 residues. V was pared by 0 bases and J by 3 bases, with 17 bases between. The chain's CDR3 is CAISESLQQGEEETQYF. The CDR3 coding sequence is TGTGCCATCAGTGAGTCTCTGCAACAGGGTGAAGAAGAGACCCAGTACTTC.

For the CDR3, the DNA is TGTGCCTGGAGTGTTCTCACCTTGGGGGAGCAGTACTTC. It translates to CAWSVLTLGEQYF. This chain joins TRBV30 and TRBJ2-7; D is ambiguous. The CDR3 runs to 13 residues. Germline V gives CDR1 GTSNPN, CDR2 SVGIG (reference sequence). V lost 0 bases to trimming and J lost 7 bases, with 13 bases between them. Complete variable domain (other parts from reference TRBV30 and TRBJ2-7): SQTIHQWPATLVQPVGSPLSLECTVEGTSNPNLYWYRQAAGRGLQLLFYSVGIGQISSEVPQNLSASRPQDRQFILSSKKLLLSDSGFYLCAWSVLTLGEQYFGPGTRLTVT.

This clonotype was detected ten times or more. The chain combines TRBV6-1 with TRBJ1-5, with TRBD1 as a possible D gene (6 bases). The ends were cut back, 6 bases at V and 0 bases at J, with 12 bases in the middle. The CDR3 extends over 15 amino acids. Germline values: CDR1 MNHNS, CDR2 SASEGT. CDR3 sequence: CASRLGGNSNQPQHF. DNA of the CDR3: TGTGCCAGCAGGCTAGGGGGTAATAGCAATCAGCCCCAGCATTTT.

At least ten counts were recorded for this clonotype. The rearrangement joins TRBV3-1 to TRBJ2-2, with TRBD1 matching over 11 bases. Germline V gene sequence: CDR1 LGHDT, CDR2 YNNKEL (reference sequence). This CDR3 region has 16 residues. Unmatched junction bases numbered 5, after V lost 5 bases and J lost 3 bases. The DNA for the CDR3 is TGTGCCAGCAGCAGAGGACAGGGGGCCGACACCGGGGAGCTGTTTTTT. This sequence encodes CASSRGQGADTGELFF.

This clonotype was found many times. The V and J genes are TRBV10-2 and TRBJ1-1, with D possibly TRBD1 on 5 matching bases. This CDR3 is 16 amino acids long. In germline, CDR1 is WSHSY, CDR2 SAAADI. V gave up 0 bases and J gave up 0 bases, with 11 bases separating them. The CDR3 spells CASSESKGLMNTEAFF. The DNA of the CDR3 is TGCGCCAGCAGTGAGTCGAAGGGACTGATGAACACTGAAGCTTTCTTT.

The J gene is TRBJ2-2, the V gene TRBV12-3 or TRBV12-4, with a tentative D call TRBD1 (6 bases). The V gene lost 10 bases and the J gene lost 2 bases, with 11 bases spanning the gap. The CDR3 is 13 amino acids. Here the CDR3 reads CATPGQNTGELFF. CDR3 coding DNA: TGTGCCACCCCGGGACAAAACACCGGGGAGCTGTTTTTT.

This clonotype came up a few times. The genes are TRBV29-1 and TRBJ2-5, with a weak D call TRBD2 (6 bases). Germline lookup yields CDR1 SQVTM and CDR2 ANQGSEA. The ends were cut back, 5 bases at V and 4 bases at J, with 17 bases in the middle. The CDR3 sequence is 14 residues long. The CDR3 region has the DNA TGCAGCGTTTTTGGGAGTGGGGGGTTAGAGACCCAGTACTTC. Translation gives CSVFGSGGLETQYF.

This clonotype was detected only once. A much bigger clone sits one base away, suggesting this may be a read error. The genes are TRBV6-5 and TRBJ2-5; D gene uncertain. The CDR3 covers 18 residues. Germline V gene data show CDR1 as MNHEY and CDR2 as SVGAGI. This CDR3 reads CASGYSPPPGPRTETQYF. DNA of the CDR3: TGTGCCAGCGGTTACTCGCCACCCCCGGGCCCCCGGACAGAGACCCAGTACTTC.

The chain uses TRBV2 and TRBJ2-3; D gene uncertain. Germline V lookup: CDR1 SNHLY, CDR2 FYNNEI. The V gene lost 1 base and the J gene lost 10 bases, with 3 bases spanning the gap. CDR3 length: 10 amino acids. CDR3 sequence reads: CASSEGPQYF. Written as DNA, the CDR3 is TGTGCCAGCAGTGAAGGGCCGCAGTATTTT.

In this sample, this clonotype turned up many times. The chain combines TRBV28 with TRBJ1-1; D is ambiguous. Germline V gene data show CDR1 as MDHEN and CDR2 as SYDVKM. The germline V and J ends were trimmed by 7 bases and 1 base, with 10 bases remaining between them. The CDR3 has 13 residues. CDR3 amino acids: CASTRTENTEAFF. In DNA form, the CDR3 reads TGTGCCAGCACAAGGACGGAGAACACTGAAGCTTTCTTT.

In its sample, this clonotype was seen many times. V and J are TRBV24-1 and TRBJ2-5; 8 positions agree with TRBD1. The CDR3 contains 14 residues. The germline V gene has CDR1 KGHDR and CDR2 SFDVKD. The V and J ends lost 9 bases and 4 bases, in that order; junction bases with no gene match: 9. CDR3 residues: CATAFGQGGETQYF. The CDR3 DNA sequence: TGTGCCACCGCATTTGGACAGGGAGGAGAGACCCAGTACTTC.

Many counts were recorded for this clonotype. The V call is TRBV2, the J call TRBJ2-7; D may match TRBD1 or TRBD2 (6 bases each). The CDR3 is made up of 13 amino acids. Germline values: CDR1 SNHLY, CDR2 FYNNEI. Trimming stripped 6 bases from V and 1 base from J, with 10 bases between. CDR3: CASRRDKSYEQYF. For the CDR3, the DNA is TGTGCCAGCAGGCGGGACAAATCCTACGAGCAGTACTTC.

This clonotype has a count of ten or more. The chain is built from TRBV27 and TRBJ2-7, with 7 bases matching TRBD1. V lost 4 bases, J lost 2 bases, and 5 bases stayed unmatched. This CDR3 is 14 amino acids long. Germline CDR1 and CDR2: MNHEY and SMNVEV (reference sequence). The CDR3 DNA sequence: TGTGCCAGCAGTTACCACGACAGGGCCTACGAGCAGTACTTC. Its translation is CASSYHDRAYEQYF.

V gene TRBV29-1 combines with J gene TRBJ2-2; D might be TRBD2 (6 bases). Per the germline V gene, CDR1 is SQVTM and CDR2 is ANQGSEA. This CDR3 has 13 residues. The CDR3 bases are TGCAGTGGTGGCGGGGAGTACACCGGGGAGCTGTTTTTT. Amino acids: CSGGGEYTGELFF.

This clonotype has only a few counts. The chain carries TRBV29-1 and TRBJ2-6; no clear D. V was trimmed by 3 bases and J by 0 bases, leaving 3 bases between them. The CDR3 is 13 residues long. Germline loops: CDR1 SQVTM, CDR2 ANQGSEA. Written as DNA, the CDR3 is TGCAGCGTTGAGCCCTCTGGGGCCAACGTCCTGACTTTC. Amino acids: CSVEPSGANVLTF.

This clonotype has only one observation. A read error may explain this, as a much larger clone is one base away. The chain employs TRBV11-2 and TRBJ2-3, with TRBD2 matching over 7 bases. The germline CDR1 and CDR2 sequences are SGHAT and FQNNGV. This CDR3 region has 15 residues. The CDR3 region is CASSLGSRLADTPYF. CDR3 in DNA: TGTGCCAGCAGCTTAGGTTCTCGACTAGCAGATACGCCGTATTTT.

The genes are TRBV19 and TRBJ2-7, with a possible D match to TRBD2 (5 bases). V lost 7 bases and J 1 base, leaving 17 bases between the germline ends. Germline lookup yields CDR1 LNHDA and CDR2 SQIVND (reference sequence). The CDR3 consists of 15 residues. This CDR3 is CASTPTGGGSYEQYF. Here the CDR3 DNA reads TGTGCCAGTACCCCCACGGGCGGAGGTTCCTACGAGCAGTACTTC.

This clonotype has a handful of counts. The V gene is TRBV7-2, the J gene TRBJ1-2; maybe TRBD1 (5 bases). The germline CDR1 and CDR2 sequences are SGHTA and FQGNSA. CDR3 length: 13 amino acids. V lost 5 bases and J 4 bases, leaving 11 bases between the germline ends. CDR3 protein: CASSGGVTYGYTF. The CDR3, as DNA: TGTGCCAGCAGCGGGGGAGTGACCTATGGCTACACCTTC. The full variable domain, with the rest looked up from reference TRBV7-2 and TRBJ1-2, is GAGVSQSPSNKVTEKGKDVELRCDPISGHTALYWYRQSLGQGLEFLIYFQGNSAPDKSGLPSDRFSAERTGGSVSTLTIQRTQQEDSAVYLCASSGGVTYGYTFGSGTRLTVV.

This clonotype has ten or more counts. This sequence joins TRBV28 and TRBJ2-7; 8 bases fit TRBD2. Germline V gene data show CDR1 as MDHEN and CDR2 as SYDVKM. There are 13 residues in the CDR3. With V trimmed by 8 bases and J by 2 bases, 5 bases remained unmatched. The CDR3 nucleotides are TGTGCCAGCCGGAGGACTAGCACCTACGAGCAGTACTTC. This encodes CASRRTSTYEQYF.

Ten or more counts support this clonotype. This rearrangement joins TRBV2 to TRBJ2-7, with D possibly matching TRBD1 (6 bases). Germline V lookup: CDR1 SNHLY, CDR2 FYNNEI. V gave up 8 bases and J gave up 2 bases, with 10 bases separating them. There are 12 residues in the CDR3. In DNA, the CDR3 is TGTGCCAGCGGCCGGGACACCTACGAGCAGTACTTC. Its translation: CASGRDTYEQYF.